This record concerns one T cell receptor (beta chain) sequence. Antigen: not known. This specimen belongs to a study of cytomegalovirus exposure and HLA in healthy donors. About the research overall: The platform used for the roughly 110 validation repertoires matched that of the roughly 630 first-cohort repertoires, a later analysis reported. Overall study findings and caveats: Reported performance of the classifier showed diagnosis of cytomegalovirus status with high specificity and sensitivity.

Sequencing used immunoSEQ multiplex PCR; TCRdb keeps in-frame clones, though not all of them. The table has approximately 230,000 clones, roughly 87% seen once. The specimen sequenced was PBMCs. This TCR derives from a man between 18 and 35 years old in good health and CMV-seropositive.

The CDR3 DNA reads TGTGCCAGCAGTTCCCCTCGACAGGGCAGCTACAATGAGCAGTTCTTC. Amino acids: CASSSPRQGSYNEQFF. The chain links TRBV6-5 to TRBJ2-1; 7 bases line up with TRBD1. The V gene's germline CDR1 is MNHEY and CDR2 SVGAGI. V trimming: 4 bases; J trimming: 3 bases; junction bases outside the gene matches: 9. The CDR3 covers 16 residues.